This TCR beta chain was obtained from a study of blood T cell repertoires in COVID-19. Looking at the study overall: There were acute and convalescent COVID-19 samples, and they came from the United States, Italy and Spain. The analysed material was cDNA or gDNA that came from T cells, B-cell-depleted T cells, or PBMCs.

A single count supports this clone. In the authors' workflow: Nucleated cell number was recorded as an estimate derived from reference gene primer amplification. Assay: immunoSEQ multiplex PCR; the TCRdb copy retains only in-frame clones and omits some. That table supplies the V and J calls and clone size; D and trimming were determined from the DNA. The sample holds more than 75,000 clones, about 86% seen once. The length of the CDR3 is 14 residues. V was clipped by 5 bases and J by 6 bases, with 18 bases between them. In germline, CDR1 is SGHRS, CDR2 YFSETQ. The chain employs TRBV5-1 and TRBJ2-7, with TRBD1 as a possible D gene (5 bases). Specimen: peripheral blood. The TCR sequence derives from a woman between 70 and 85 years old with acute or convalescent COVID-19. The CDR3 DNA reads as TGCGCCAGCAGGGCGAGTCAGGGTTCTATCGAGCAGTACTTC. This sequence encodes CASRASQGSIEQYF.